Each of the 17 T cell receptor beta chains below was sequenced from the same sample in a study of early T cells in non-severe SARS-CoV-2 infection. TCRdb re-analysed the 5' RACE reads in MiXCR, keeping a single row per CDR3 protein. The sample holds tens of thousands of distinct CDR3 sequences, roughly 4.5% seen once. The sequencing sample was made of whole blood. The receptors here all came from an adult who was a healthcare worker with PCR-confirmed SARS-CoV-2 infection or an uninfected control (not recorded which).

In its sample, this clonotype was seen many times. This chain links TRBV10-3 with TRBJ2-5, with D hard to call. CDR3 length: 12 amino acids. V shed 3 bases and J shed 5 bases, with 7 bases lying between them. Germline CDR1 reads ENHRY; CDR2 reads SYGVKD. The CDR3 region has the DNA TGTGCCATCAGTGAACCGGGTGAGACCCAGTACTTC. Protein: CAISEPGETQYF.

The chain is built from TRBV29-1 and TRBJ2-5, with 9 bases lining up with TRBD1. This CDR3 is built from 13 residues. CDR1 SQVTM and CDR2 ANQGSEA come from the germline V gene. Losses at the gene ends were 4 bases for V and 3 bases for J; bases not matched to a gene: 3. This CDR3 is CSVGDRGEETQYF. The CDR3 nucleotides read TGCAGCGTTGGAGACAGGGGGGAAGAGACCCAGTACTTC.

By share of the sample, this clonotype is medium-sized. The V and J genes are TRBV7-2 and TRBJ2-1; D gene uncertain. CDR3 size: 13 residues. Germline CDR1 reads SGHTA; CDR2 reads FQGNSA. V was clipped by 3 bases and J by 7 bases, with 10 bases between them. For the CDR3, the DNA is TGTGCCAGCAGCTTCGCCCTCAGGAATGAGCAGTTCTTC. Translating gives CASSFALRNEQFF. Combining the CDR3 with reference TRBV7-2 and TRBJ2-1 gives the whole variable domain GAGVSQSPSNKVTEKGKDVELRCDPISGHTALYWYRQSLGQGLEFLIYFQGNSAPDKSGLPSDRFSAERTGGSVSTLTIQRTQQEDSAVYLCASSFALRNEQFFGPGTRLTVL.

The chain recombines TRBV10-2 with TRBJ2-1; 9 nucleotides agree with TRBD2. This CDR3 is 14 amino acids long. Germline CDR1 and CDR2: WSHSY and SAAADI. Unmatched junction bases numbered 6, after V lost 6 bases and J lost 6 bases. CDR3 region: CASSPGTSINEQFF. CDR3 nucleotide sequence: TGCGCCAGCAGCCCCGGGACTAGCATCAATGAGCAGTTCTTC.

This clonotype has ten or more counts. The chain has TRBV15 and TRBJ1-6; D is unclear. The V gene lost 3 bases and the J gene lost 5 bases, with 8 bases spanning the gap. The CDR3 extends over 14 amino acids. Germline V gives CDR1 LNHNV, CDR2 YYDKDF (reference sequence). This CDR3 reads CATSSHPNNSPLHF. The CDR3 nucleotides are TGTGCCACCAGCAGTCATCCGAATAATTCACCCCTCCACTTT.

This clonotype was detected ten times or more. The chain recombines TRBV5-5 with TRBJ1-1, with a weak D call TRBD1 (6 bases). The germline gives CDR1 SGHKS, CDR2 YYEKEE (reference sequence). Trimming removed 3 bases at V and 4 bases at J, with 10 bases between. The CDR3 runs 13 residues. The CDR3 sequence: CASSWAGATEAFF. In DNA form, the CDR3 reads TGTGCCAGCAGCTGGGCAGGGGCCACTGAAGCTTTCTTT.

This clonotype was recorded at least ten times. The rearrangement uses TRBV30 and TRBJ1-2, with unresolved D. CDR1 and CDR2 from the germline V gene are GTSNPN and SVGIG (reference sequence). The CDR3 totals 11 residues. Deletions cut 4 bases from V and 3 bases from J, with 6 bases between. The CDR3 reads CAWTGHYGYTF. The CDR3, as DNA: TGTGCCTGGACAGGTCACTATGGCTACACCTTC.

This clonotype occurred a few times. CDR3 sequence reads: CASSSRTGGYEQYF. The CDR3 DNA is TGTGCCAGCAGTTCCCGGACAGGCGGCTACGAGCAGTACTTC. The chain recombines TRBV27 with TRBJ2-7; 7 bases match TRBD1. Germline CDR1 reads MNHEY; CDR2 reads SMNVEV (reference sequence). The CDR3 covers 14 residues. With V trimmed by 4 bases and J by 3 bases, 6 bases remained unmatched.

CDR3 sequence: CASSIVLVYNEQFF. The CDR3 nucleotides are TGTGCCAGTAGTATAGTACTAGTTTACAATGAGCAGTTCTTC. This rearrangement joins TRBV19 to TRBJ2-1; possible D gene TRBD2, 5 bases. V dropped 1 base and J dropped 4 bases, with 8 bases sitting between them. Germline V CDR1 and CDR2: LNHDA, SQIVND (reference sequence). The CDR3 covers 14 residues. Filled out from reference TRBV19 and TRBJ2-1, the complete variable domain reads DGGITQSPKYLFRKEGQNVTLSCEQNLNHDAMYWYRQDPGQGLRLIYYSQIVNDFQKGDIAEGYSVSREKKESFPLTVTSAQKNPTAFYLCASSIVLVYNEQFFGPGTRLTVL.

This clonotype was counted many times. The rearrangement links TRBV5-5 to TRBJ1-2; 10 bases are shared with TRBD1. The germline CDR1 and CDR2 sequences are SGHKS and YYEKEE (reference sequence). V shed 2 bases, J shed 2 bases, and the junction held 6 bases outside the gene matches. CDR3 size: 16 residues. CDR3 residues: CASSLGTGEGNYGYTF. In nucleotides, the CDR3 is TGTGCCAGCAGCTTAGGGACAGGGGAGGGCAACTATGGCTACACCTTC.

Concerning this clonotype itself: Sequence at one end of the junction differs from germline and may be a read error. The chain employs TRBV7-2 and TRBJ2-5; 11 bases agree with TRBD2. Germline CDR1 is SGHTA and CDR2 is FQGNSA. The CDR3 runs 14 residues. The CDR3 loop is CASSLAGGQETQYF. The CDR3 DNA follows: TGTGCCAGCAGCCTAGCGGGGGGCCAAGAGACCCAGTACTTC. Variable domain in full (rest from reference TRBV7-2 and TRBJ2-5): GAGVSQSPSNKVTEKGKDVELRCDPISGHTALYWYRQSLGQGLEFLIYFQGNSAPDKSGLPSDRFSAERTGGSVSTLTIQRTQQEDSAVYLCASSLAGGQETQYFGPGTRLLVL.

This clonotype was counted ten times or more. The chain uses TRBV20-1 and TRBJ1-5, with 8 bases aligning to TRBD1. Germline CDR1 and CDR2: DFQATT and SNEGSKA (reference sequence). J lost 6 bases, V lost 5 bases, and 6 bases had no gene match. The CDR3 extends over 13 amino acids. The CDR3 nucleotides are TGCAGTGCTTCACAGGGGGGTAGTCAGCCCCAGCATTTT. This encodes CSASQGGSQPQHF.

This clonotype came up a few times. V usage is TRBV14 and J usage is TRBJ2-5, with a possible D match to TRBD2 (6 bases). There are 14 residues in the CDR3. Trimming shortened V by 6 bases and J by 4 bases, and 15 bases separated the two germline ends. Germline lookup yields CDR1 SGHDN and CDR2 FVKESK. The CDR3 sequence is CASSQRLVAETQYF. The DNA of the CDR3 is TGTGCCAGCAGTCAACGACTAGTTGCAGAGACCCAGTACTTC.

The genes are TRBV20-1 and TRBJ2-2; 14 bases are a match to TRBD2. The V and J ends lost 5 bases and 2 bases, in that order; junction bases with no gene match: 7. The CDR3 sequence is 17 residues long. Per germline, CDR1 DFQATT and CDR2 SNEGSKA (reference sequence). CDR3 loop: CSAAGLAGGPNTGELFF. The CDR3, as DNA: TGCAGTGCTGCCGGACTAGCGGGGGGACCTAACACCGGGGAGCTGTTTTTT.

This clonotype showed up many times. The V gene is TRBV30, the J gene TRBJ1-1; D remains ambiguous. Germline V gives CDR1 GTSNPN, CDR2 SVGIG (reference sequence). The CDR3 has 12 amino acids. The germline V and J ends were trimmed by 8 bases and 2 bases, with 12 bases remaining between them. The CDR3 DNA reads TGTGCCGCACGAGAGGTTAACACTGAAGCTTTCTTT. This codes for CAAREVNTEAFF.

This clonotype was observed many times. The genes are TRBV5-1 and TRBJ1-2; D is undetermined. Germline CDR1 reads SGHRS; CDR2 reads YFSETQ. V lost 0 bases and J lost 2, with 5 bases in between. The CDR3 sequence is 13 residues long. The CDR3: CASSLGENYGYTF. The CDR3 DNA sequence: TGCGCCAGCAGCTTGGGAGAAAACTATGGCTACACCTTC.

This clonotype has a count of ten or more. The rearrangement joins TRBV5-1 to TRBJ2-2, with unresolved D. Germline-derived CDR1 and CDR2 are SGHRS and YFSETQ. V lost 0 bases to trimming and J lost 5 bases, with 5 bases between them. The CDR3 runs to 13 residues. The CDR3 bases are TGCGCCAGCAGCTTGGCCGGTACCGGGGAGCTGTTTTTT. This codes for CASSLAGTGELFF.